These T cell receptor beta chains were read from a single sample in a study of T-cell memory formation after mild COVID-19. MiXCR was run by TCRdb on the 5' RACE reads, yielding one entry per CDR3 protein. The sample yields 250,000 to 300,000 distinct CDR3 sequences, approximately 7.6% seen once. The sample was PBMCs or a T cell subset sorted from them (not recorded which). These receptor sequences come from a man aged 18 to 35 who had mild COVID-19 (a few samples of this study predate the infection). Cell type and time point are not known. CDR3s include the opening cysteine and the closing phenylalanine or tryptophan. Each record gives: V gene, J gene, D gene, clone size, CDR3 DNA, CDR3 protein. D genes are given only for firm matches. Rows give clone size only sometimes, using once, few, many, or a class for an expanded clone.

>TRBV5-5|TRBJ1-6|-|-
TGTGCCAGCAGCCAAGACAGCTCCTATAATTCACCCCTCCACTTT
CASSQDSSYNSPLHF
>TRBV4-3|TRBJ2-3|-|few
TGCGCCAGCAGCCAAGGGTTTTCTTCGGGGGAGTTCTCAGATACGCAGTATTTT
CASSQGFSSGEFSDTQYF
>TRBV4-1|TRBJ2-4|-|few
TGCGCCAGCAGCCAAGGAGGGGGTCTGGGTAACATTCAGTACTTC
CASSQGGGLGNIQYF
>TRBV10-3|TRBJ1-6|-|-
TGTGCCACCAGGGACACCAATTCACCCCTCCACTTT
CATRDTNSPLHF
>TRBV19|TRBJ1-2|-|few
TGTGCCAGTAGTATAACAGTCAGGTTCGGTGGCTACACCTTC
CASSITVRFGGYTF
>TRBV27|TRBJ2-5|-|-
TGTGCCAGCAGGAGAAGACAGTTCCAAGAGACCCAGTACTTC
CASRRRQFQETQYF
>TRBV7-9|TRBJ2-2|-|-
TGTGCCCACACAGGGAGCACCGGGGAGCTGTTTTTT
CAHTGSTGELFF
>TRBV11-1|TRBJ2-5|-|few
TGTGCCAGCAGCGCTGTAGAGACCCAGTACTTC
CASSAVETQYF
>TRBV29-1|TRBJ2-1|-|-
TGCAGCGTTGAAGAGAGGTCCTACAATGAGCAGTTCTTC
CSVEERSYNEQFF
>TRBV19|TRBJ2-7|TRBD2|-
TGTGCCAGTAGCGAGGCTATCGGGGGGTACGAGCAGTACTTC
CASSEAIGGYEQYF
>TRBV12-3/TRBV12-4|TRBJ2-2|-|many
TGTGCCAGCAGTTTGGGTGGTAGCACCGGGGAGCTGTTTTTT
CASSLGGSTGELFF
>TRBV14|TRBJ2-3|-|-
TGTGCCAGCAGCCAAGATTTGGCAGATACGCAGTATTTT
CASSQDLADTQYF
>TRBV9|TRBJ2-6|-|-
TGTGCCAGCAGCTCCCCTCTCCCGGCGGGGGCCAACGTCCTGACTTTC
CASSSPLPAGANVLTF
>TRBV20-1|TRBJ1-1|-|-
TGCAGTGCTAGAACACGGGTGAGGAACACTGAAGCTTTCTTT
CSARTRVRNTEAFF
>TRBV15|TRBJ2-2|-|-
TGTGCCACCAGCAGAGTACGCTCCCGGGAGCTGTTTTTT
CATSRVRSRELFF
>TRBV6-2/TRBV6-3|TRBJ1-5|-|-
TGTGCCAGCAGTTCAACTTTACTTTCTAGCAATCAGCCCCAGCATTTT
CASSSTLLSSNQPQHF
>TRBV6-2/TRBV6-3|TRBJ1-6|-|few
TGTGCCAGCAGACACCTCCAGTATAATTCACCCCTCCACTTT
CASRHLQYNSPLHF
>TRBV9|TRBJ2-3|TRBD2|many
TGTGCCAGCAGCGCAGCGGGATCTACAGATACGCAGTATTTT
CASSAAGSTDTQYF
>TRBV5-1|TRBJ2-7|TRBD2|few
TGCGCCAGCAGCTCCAGACTAGCGGGGGCTTACGAGCAGTACTTC
CASSSRLAGAYEQYF
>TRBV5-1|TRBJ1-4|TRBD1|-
TGCGCCAGCAGCTTGGCGGGTACAGGGGGCGAAAAACTGTTTTTT
CASSLAGTGGEKLFF
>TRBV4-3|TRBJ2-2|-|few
TGCGCCAGCAGCCAACAGCTATCCGGGACCCTGAACACCGGGGAGCTGTTTTTT
CASSQQLSGTLNTGELFF
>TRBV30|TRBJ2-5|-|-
TGTGCCTGGAGTGTAGTCCAAGAGACCCAGTACTTC
CAWSVVQETQYF
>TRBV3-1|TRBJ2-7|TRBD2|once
TGTGCCAGCAGCCAGCGGGGGGCCCTTGGATACGAGCAGTACTTC
CASSQRGALGYEQYF
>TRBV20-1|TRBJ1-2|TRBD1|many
TGCAGTGCTAGAGACTCCGGGACAGGCAATCTGGGCTACACCTTC
CSARDSGTGNLGYTF
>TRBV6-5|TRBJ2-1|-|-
TGTGCCAGCAGTTACTCGATGGTCTACAATGAGCAGTTCTTC
CASSYSMVYNEQFF
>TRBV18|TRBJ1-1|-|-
TGTGCCAGCTCACCCCTGACGGTGAGGGACACTGAAGCTTTCTTT
CASSPLTVRDTEAFF
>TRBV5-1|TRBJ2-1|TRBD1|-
TGCGCCAGCAGCTTGGGAGGGGGCGACGCACCCTACAATGAGCAGTTCTTC
CASSLGGGDAPYNEQFF
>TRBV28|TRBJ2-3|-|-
TGTGCCAGCAGGCAGGGGGGAAGCACAGATACGCAGTATTTT
CASRQGGSTDTQYF